The 2 T cell receptor beta chains below all came from one sample that was sequenced in a study of beta chain features in type 1 diabetes. The entirety of the isolated RNA underwent reverse transcription, so expressed TCRB transcripts were sequenced. Clones were sequenced by immunoSEQ multiplex PCR, and TCRdb holds only the in-frame ones, with some missing. The repertoire holds a few hundred thousand clones, about 12% seen once, with 0.015% to 0.02% in the top ten. Input material: naive CD4+ T cells from blood. These receptors were obtained from a man between 18 and 35 years old in good health.

The rearrangement joins TRBV28 to TRBJ1-1; 9 bases map to TRBD1. This CDR3 contains 15 residues. Germline CDR1 and CDR2: MDHEN and SYDVKM. V lost 5 bases, J lost 1 base, and 5 bases stayed unmatched. This chain's CDR3 is CASSPRGQGNTEAFF. CDR3 nucleotides: TGTGCCAGCAGTCCAAGGGGACAGGGGAACACTGAAGCTTTCTTT.

This clone has just a few counts. The V and J genes are TRBV6-5 and TRBJ1-1; 7 nucleotides line up with TRBD1. V shed 6 bases and J 1 base; nucleotides not matched to a gene: 2. Germline loops: CDR1 MNHEY, CDR2 SVGAGI. There are 13 residues in the CDR3. As DNA, the CDR3 is TGTGCCAGCAGGGACAGGAGGAACACTGAAGCTTTCTTT. Translating it yields CASRDRRNTEAFF.